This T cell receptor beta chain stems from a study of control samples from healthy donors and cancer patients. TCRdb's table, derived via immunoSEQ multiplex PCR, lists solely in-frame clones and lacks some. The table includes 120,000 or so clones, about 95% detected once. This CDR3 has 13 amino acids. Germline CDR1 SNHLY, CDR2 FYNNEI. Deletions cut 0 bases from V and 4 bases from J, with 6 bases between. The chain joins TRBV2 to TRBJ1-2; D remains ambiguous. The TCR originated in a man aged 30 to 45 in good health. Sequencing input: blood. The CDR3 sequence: CASSEAPSYGYTF. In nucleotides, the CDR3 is TGTGCCAGCAGTGAAGCGCCCAGCTATGGCTACACCTTC. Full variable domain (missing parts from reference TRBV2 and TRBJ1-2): EPEVTQTPSHQVTQMGQEVILRCVPISNHLYFYWYRQILGQKVEFLVSFYNNEISEKSEIFDDQFSVERPDGSNFTLKIRSTKLEDSAMYFCASSEAPSYGYTFGSGTRLTVV.